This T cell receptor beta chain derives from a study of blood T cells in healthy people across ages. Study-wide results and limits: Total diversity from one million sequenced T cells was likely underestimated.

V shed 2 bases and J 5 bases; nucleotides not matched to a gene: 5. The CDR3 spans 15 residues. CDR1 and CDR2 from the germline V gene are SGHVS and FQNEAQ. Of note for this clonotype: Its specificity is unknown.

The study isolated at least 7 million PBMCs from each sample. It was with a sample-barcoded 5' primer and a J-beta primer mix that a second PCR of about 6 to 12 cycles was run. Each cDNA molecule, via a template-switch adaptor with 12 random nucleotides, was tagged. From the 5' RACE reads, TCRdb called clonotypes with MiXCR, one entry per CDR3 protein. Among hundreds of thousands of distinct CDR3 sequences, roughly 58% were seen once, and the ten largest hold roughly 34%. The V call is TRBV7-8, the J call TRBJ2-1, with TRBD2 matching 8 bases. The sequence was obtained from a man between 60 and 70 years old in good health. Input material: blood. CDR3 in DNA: TGTGCCAGCAGCTTACTCGGGGGGGCCGACAATGAGCAGTTCTTC. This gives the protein CASSLLGGADNEQFF.